These 24 T cell receptor beta chains were sequenced from one sample in a study of T-cell reconstitution after alpha-beta-depleted transplantation in children. Preparation of the TCRbeta library was carried out with unique molecular identifiers. TCRdb reprocessed the PCR reads with MiXCR, giving one entry per CDR3 protein. The data hold 200,000 to 250,000 distinct CDR3 sequences, with roughly a tenth observed a single time. The sequencing used PBMCs, collected before TCRalphabeta/CD19-depleted stem cell transplant. These TCRs come from a child under two years old with acute myeloid leukemia, due to receive a stem cell transplant.

This clonotype has at least ten counts. The CDR3 here is CASSLGDYLGREQYF. The CDR3 DNA reads as TGTGCCAGCAGTTTAGGGGACTATCTTGGTAGGGAGCAGTACTTC. The gene calls are TRBV12-3 or TRBV12-4 and TRBJ2-7, with 7 nucleotides matching TRBD2. This CDR3 contains 15 residues. V trimming: 1 base; J trimming: 7 bases; junction bases outside the gene matches: 10.

The chain employs TRBV20-1 and TRBJ1-2; D not certain. Germline V lookup: CDR1 DFQATT, CDR2 SNEGSKA (reference sequence). The CDR3 is 14 amino acids. V was clipped by 6 bases and J by 4 bases, with 18 bases between them. The CDR3 is CSAPQSPHTYGYTF. DNA for the CDR3: TGCAGTGCACCCCAGAGCCCCCACACCTATGGCTACACCTTC.

This clonotype has a count of ten or more. The V and J genes are TRBV6-2 or TRBV6-3 and TRBJ2-1; TRBD1 is a possible D gene (6 bases). V shed 4 bases and J shed 0 bases, with 13 bases lying between them. There are 16 residues in the CDR3. Germline-derived CDR1 and CDR2 are MNHEY and SVGEGT. This chain's CDR3 is CASSSQGLSSYNEQFF. The CDR3 nucleotides are TGTGCCAGCAGTTCCCAGGGGCTAAGCTCCTACAATGAGCAGTTCTTC.

The chain links TRBV5-1 to TRBJ1-5; D gene unclear. The CDR3 sequence is 13 residues long. In germline, CDR1 is SGHRS, CDR2 YFSETQ. Deletions cut 0 bases from V and 7 bases from J, with 8 bases between. CDR3 nucleotide sequence: TGCGCCAGCAGCTTGGCCCTGGACCAGCCCCAGCATTTT. Protein product: CASSLALDQPQHF.

This clonotype was found many times. The CDR3 DNA reads as TGTGCCAGCTGGAAGACCATGAACACTGAAGCTTTCTTT. Its translation is CASWKTMNTEAFF. The rearrangement links TRBV6-1 to TRBJ1-1; D call uncertain. The CDR3 loop spans 13 amino acids. V lost 8 bases and J 0 bases, leaving 10 bases between the germline ends. Germline V gene data show CDR1 as MNHNS and CDR2 as SASEGT.

This clonotype was counted at least ten times. The CDR3 region is CASSSGGTRGTNTQYF. CDR3 nucleotide sequence: TGTGCCAGCAGTTCGGGCGGGACTAGAGGTACAAATACGCAGTATTTT. The V call is TRBV28, the J call TRBJ2-3; 8 bases match TRBD2. The CDR3 consists of 16 residues. Germline CDR1 reads MDHEN; CDR2 reads SYDVKM. J gave up 7 bases and V 4 bases, and 13 bases lay outside the gene matches.

With respect to this clonotype: A read error may explain this, as a much larger clone is one base away. The chain links TRBV12-3 or TRBV12-4 to TRBJ2-1; 7 positions match TRBD2. Losses at the gene ends were 6 bases for V and 4 bases for J; bases not matched to a gene: 15. CDR3 length: 17 amino acids. Written as DNA, the CDR3 is TGTGCCAGCAGGTTTACTCCCGTCAGACTAGCTTACAATGAGCAGTTCTTC. Amino acid sequence: CASRFTPVRLAYNEQFF.

In its sample, this clonotype was seen many times. V is TRBV15 and J is TRBJ2-5; D is perhaps TRBD1 (6 bases). Germline CDR1 is LNHNV and CDR2 is YYDKDF (reference sequence). The V end was cut by 5 bases, the J end by 2 bases, with 15 bases between. The CDR3 has 15 amino acids. This chain's CDR3 is CATSGLRGNQETQYF. The CDR3 bases are TGTGCCACCAGCGGCCTCAGGGGAAATCAAGAGACCCAGTACTTC.

This clonotype was counted ten times or more. The V gene is TRBV7-8, the J gene TRBJ2-1; D tentatively reads TRBD1 or TRBD2 (5 bases each). The CDR3 extends over 12 amino acids. The V gene lost 1 base and the J gene lost 16 bases, with 14 bases spanning the gap. Germline loops: CDR1 SGHVS, CDR2 FQNEAQ. CDR3 sequence (DNA): TGTGCCAGCAGCTTAGAGGGACGAGCTTGCTTCTTC. Translated, it gives CASSLEGRACFF.

This clonotype occurred a few times. The chain uses TRBV6-2 or TRBV6-3 and TRBJ1-2; D remains ambiguous. The CDR3 consists of 11 residues. The V end was cut by 7 bases, the J end by 8 bases, with 11 bases between. Per germline, CDR1 MNHEY and CDR2 SVGEGT. This CDR3 reads CASMDWRGYTF. The CDR3 coding sequence is TGTGCCAGCATGGACTGGAGGGGCTACACCTTC.

A few counts support this clonotype. CDR3 sequence reads: CATSAMDRGDGDTQYF. The CDR3 DNA follows: TGTGCCACCAGCGCCATGGACAGGGGGGATGGAGATACGCAGTATTTT. The chain carries TRBV24-1 and TRBJ2-3, with 10 bases that match TRBD1. Germline V lookup: CDR1 KGHDR, CDR2 SFDVKD. CDR3 length: 16 residues. Germline trimming cut 7 bases from V and 5 bases from J; bases unmatched to any gene: 11.

This clonotype was detected ten times or more. The genes are TRBV4-2 and TRBJ1-3; maybe TRBD1 (6 bases). CDR3 size: 16 residues. Trimming pared 0 bases from V and 4 bases from J, leaving 13 bases between. In germline, CDR1 is LGHNA, CDR2 YNFKEQ. CDR3 nucleotides: TGTGCCAGCAGCCAAGATGAGGGGGGTTCCGGAAACACCATATATTTT. Amino acids: CASSQDEGGSGNTIYF.

There are many counts of this clonotype. This CDR3 reads CASSQAGFSNSYNEQFF. The DNA of the CDR3 is TGTGCCAGCAGCCAAGCCGGCTTTTCAAACTCCTACAATGAGCAGTTCTTC. The chain links TRBV3-1 to TRBJ2-1, with D uncertain. Germline V gene data show CDR1 as LGHDT and CDR2 as YNNKEL (reference sequence). CDR3 length equals 17 residues. V lost 1 base and J 0 bases, leaving 13 bases between the germline ends.

For this clonotype: One end of the junction fails to match germline, which may point to a read error. This sequence joins TRBV7-9 and TRBJ2-5; the D gene is possibly TRBD1 (6 bases). Germline CDR1 is SEHNR and CDR2 is FQNEAQ (reference sequence). The CDR3 consists of 14 residues. In nucleotides, the CDR3 is TGTGTCAGCAGCTTGGGACAAGCGGAAGAGACCCAGTACTTC. It is translated as CVSSLGQAEETQYF.

This clonotype was observed at least ten times. CDR3 sequence reads: CASSLFRQGTGELFF. In DNA, the CDR3 is TGCGCCAGCAGCTTGTTCAGGCAAGGCACCGGGGAGCTGTTTTTT. This chain joins TRBV5-1 and TRBJ2-2; D unresolved. The CDR3 totals 15 residues. V was trimmed by 1 base and J by 4 bases, leaving 11 bases between them. The germline V gene has CDR1 SGHRS and CDR2 YFSETQ. Complete variable domain (other parts from reference TRBV5-1 and TRBJ2-2): KAGVTQTPRYLIKTRGQQVTLSCSPISGHRSVSWYQQTPGQGLQFLFEYFSETQRNKGNFPGRFSGRQFSNSRSEMNVSTLELGDSALYLCASSLFRQGTGELFFGEGSRLTVL.

This clonotype was observed many times. The chain joins TRBV7-2 to TRBJ2-5; a possible D gene is TRBD1 (6 bases). The CDR3 sequence is 15 residues long. V lost 5 bases and J 2 bases, leaving 15 bases between the germline ends. The V gene's germline CDR1 is SGHTA and CDR2 FQGNSA. In DNA, the CDR3 is TGTGCCAGCAGCCCTCAGGGGAATCGACAAGAGACCCAGTACTTC. Translation: CASSPQGNRQETQYF.

The chain carries TRBV27 and TRBJ2-4; D may be TRBD2 (6 bases). Trimming took off 6 bases at V and 11 bases at J, with 20 bases between the two ends. The CDR3 has 14 residues. Germline loops: CDR1 MNHEY, CDR2 SMNVEV (reference sequence). CDR3 protein: CASSGGNDSRLQYF. The CDR3 DNA follows: TGTGCCAGCAGCGGCGGGAACGACTCGCGGCTTCAGTACTTC.

The table lists this clonotype with many counts. The chain combines TRBV29-1 with TRBJ1-5; TRBD1 might be the D (5 bases). The germline V gene has CDR1 SQVTM and CDR2 ANQGSEA. CDR3 size: 12 residues. Trimming pared 5 bases from V and 4 bases from J, leaving 9 bases between. The CDR3 nucleotides are TGCAGCGTTAGGGGAACTAATCAGCCCCAGCATTTT. It specifies CSVRGTNQPQHF.

V gene TRBV7-2 combines with J gene TRBJ2-7; D may be TRBD1 or TRBD2 (5 bases each). The CDR3 runs 14 residues. Germline CDR1 and CDR2: SGHTA and FQGNSA. Trimming left V 3 bases short and J 2 bases short, with 11 bases between. The CDR3 region is CASSFLGDPYEQYF. The DNA of the CDR3 is TGTGCCAGCAGCTTCTTGGGGGATCCCTACGAGCAGTACTTC.

This clonotype was seen at least ten times. This sequence joins TRBV7-2 and TRBJ2-2; D not resolved. Trimming pared 1 base from V and 0 bases from J, leaving 9 bases between. The CDR3 is 16 amino acids. Germline V gives CDR1 SGHTA, CDR2 FQGNSA. CDR3 nucleotides: TGTGCCAGCAGCTTAGATCCGGGTACGAACACCGGGGAGCTGTTTTTT. Translation gives CASSLDPGTNTGELFF.

This clonotype has a count of ten or more. The V and J genes are TRBV12-3 or TRBV12-4 and TRBJ2-3; D is possibly TRBD2 (6 bases). The CDR3 is 16 residues long. V gave up 5 bases and J gave up 0 bases, with 15 bases separating them. The CDR3 loop reads CASSKPRGPSTDTQYF. CDR3 DNA: TGTGCCAGCAGTAAACCGCGGGGTCCTAGCACAGATACGCAGTATTTT.

With respect to this clonotype: At one end, the junction sequence differs from germline, possibly due to a read error. This chain connects TRBV12-5 to TRBJ1-1; D is unclear. Germline lookup yields CDR1 LGHNT and CDR2 FRNRAP. The CDR3 is made up of 11 amino acids. The CDR3 sequence: CASALNTEAFF. The CDR3 DNA is TGTGCTAGTGCTTTGAACACTGAAGCTTTCTTT.

This clonotype came up many times. The V and J genes are TRBV20-1 and TRBJ2-1, with 9 bases identical to TRBD2. V was clipped by 6 bases and J by 1 base; unmatched bases: 4. This CDR3 is 14 amino acids long. Per the germline V gene, CDR1 is DFQATT and CDR2 is SNEGSKA (reference sequence). CDR3 protein: CSAPLAGSYNEQFF. DNA of the CDR3: TGCAGTGCGCCGCTAGCGGGGTCCTACAATGAGCAGTTCTTC.

This clonotype was seen ten or more times. The chain has TRBV20-1 and TRBJ2-5, with TRBD1 as a possible D gene (5 bases). The CDR3 loop spans 13 amino acids. In germline, CDR1 is DFQATT, CDR2 SNEGSKA (reference sequence). The V end lost 5 bases, the J end lost 1 base, and 11 bases lay between the germline ends. CDR3 protein: CSALDSFQETQYF. CDR3 bases: TGCAGTGCTCTCGACAGCTTCCAAGAGACCCAGTACTTC.